This T cell receptor beta chain originates from a study of blood T cell repertoires in COVID-19. At the level of the study: The cDNA or gDNA used as material had been derived from T cells, B-cell-depleted T cells, or PBMCs.

The assay was immunoSEQ multiplex PCR, and TCRdb's table has in-frame clones only and misses some. The table records around 70,000 clones, around three quarters of them present only once. The sample holds one count of this clone. V lost 2 bases and J lost 5; bases outside the gene matches: 10. The CDR3 runs 16 residues. The germline gives CDR1 SGHKS, CDR2 YYEKEE (reference sequence). This chain links TRBV5-5 with TRBJ2-5; TRBD2 matches at 9 bases. The sequenced sample was peripheral blood. This TCR was recovered from a human donor in a cohort sampled during active COVID-19. The CDR3 spells CASSFSGVAGAETQYF. The CDR3 DNA follows: TGTGCCAGCAGCTTTTCGGGGGTAGCGGGAGCCGAGACCCAGTACTTC.